One sample yielded the 30 T cell receptor beta chains listed below, sequenced in a study of blood T cell repertoires in COVID-19. TCRdb's table, derived via immunoSEQ multiplex PCR, lists solely in-frame clones and lacks some. Of about 90,000 clones listed, 65% to 90% are singletons. The source material was peripheral blood. The source of these receptors is a man aged 80 or over with active or convalescent COVID-19.

The chain joins TRBV27 to TRBJ2-1, with 11 bases lining up with TRBD2. This CDR3 spans 15 amino acids. Per the germline V gene, CDR1 is MNHEY and CDR2 is SMNVEV (reference sequence). Unmatched junction bases numbered 8, after V lost 3 bases and J lost 10 bases. The CDR3 reads CASSLDLAGGGEQFF. In DNA, the CDR3 is TGTGCCAGCAGTTTGGATCTAGCGGGAGGCGGGGAGCAGTTCTTC.

This clone was counted between two and nine times. This chain uses TRBV10-2 with TRBJ2-7, with 9 bases matching TRBD1. CDR1 and CDR2 from the germline V gene are WSHSY and SAAADI. J gave up 4 bases and V 6 bases, and 7 bases lay outside the gene matches. The CDR3 totals 14 residues. CDR3 sequence: CASRPGQGLYEQYF. As DNA, the CDR3 is TGCGCCAGCAGACCGGGACAGGGACTTTACGAGCAGTACTTC.

This rearrangement joins TRBV15 to TRBJ1-4; D perhaps matches TRBD1 (6 bases). V was clipped by 0 bases and J by 4 bases, with 9 bases between them. CDR3 size: 15 residues. CDR1 and CDR2 from the germline V gene are LNHNV and YYDKDF (reference sequence). For the CDR3, the DNA is TGTGCCACCAGCAGAGATCAGGGGTATAATGAAAAACTGTTTTTT. It codes for CATSRDQGYNEKLFF.

This chain joins TRBV7-2 and TRBJ1-1; 9 nucleotides agree with TRBD1. CDR1 is SGHTA, CDR2 FQGNSA, per germline. The CDR3 is made up of 16 amino acids. With V trimmed by 5 bases and J by 5 bases, 12 bases remained unmatched. CDR3 protein: CASSRRAQGARTEAFF. For the CDR3, the DNA is TGTGCCAGCAGCAGACGGGCACAGGGGGCAAGGACTGAAGCTTTCTTT.

The chain combines TRBV6-6 with TRBJ1-1; perhaps TRBD1 as D (5 bases). Germline V CDR1 and CDR2: MNHNY, SVGAGI (reference sequence). V was clipped by 2 bases and J by 4 bases, with 17 bases between them. This CDR3 has 16 amino acids. The chain's CDR3 is CASSYARQGGFTEAFF. CDR3 nucleotide sequence: TGTGCCAGCAGTTACGCCCGGCAGGGAGGTTTCACTGAAGCTTTCTTT.

The CDR3 loop reads CASSFGLASGELFF. CDR3 coding DNA: TGTGCCAGCAGCTTTGGTCTAGCGTCCGGGGAGCTGTTTTTT. The genes are TRBV11-3 and TRBJ2-2; D is perhaps TRBD2 (6 bases). Trimming left V 3 bases short and J 6 bases short, with 11 bases between. The length of the CDR3 is 14 residues. CDR1 is SGHNT and CDR2 is YENEEA in the germline V gene.

The chain recombines TRBV11-2 with TRBJ2-7; weak D call: TRBD1 (6 bases). Trimming left V 3 bases short and J 3 bases short, with 9 bases between. In germline, CDR1 is SGHAT, CDR2 FQNNGV. The CDR3 is 13 amino acids. Written as DNA, the CDR3 is TGTGCCAGCAGCTTTATAGGGGGCTACGAGCAGTACTTC. Amino acid sequence: CASSFIGGYEQYF. The full variable domain, in which reference TRBV11-2 and TRBJ2-7 provide the parts outside the CDR3, is EAGVAQSPRYKIIEKRQSVAFWCNPISGHATLYWYQQILGQGPKLLIQFQNNGVVDDSQLPKDRFSAERLKGVDSTLKIQPAKLEDSAVYLCASSFIGGYEQYFGPGTRLTVT.

The chain employs TRBV6-2 or TRBV6-3 and TRBJ2-1; a possible D gene is TRBD2 (6 bases). Germline V gene lookup returns CDR1 MNHEY and CDR2 SVGEGT. Trimming pared 3 bases from V and 5 bases from J, leaving 11 bases between. The CDR3 is 14 amino acids. This CDR3 is CASSYGGGNNEQFF. In DNA form, the CDR3 reads TGTGCCAGCAGTTATGGTGGGGGGAACAATGAGCAGTTCTTC.

The chain uses TRBV21-1 and TRBJ2-3; TRBD2 was called by the table and not checked on the DNA. TRBV21-1 is tagged as a pseudogene. This CDR3 spans 17 amino acids. Written as DNA, the CDR3 is TGTGCCAGCAGCAATGGCCATTCCAGCGGTAGCACAGATACGCAGTATTTT. Amino acid sequence: CASSNGHSSGSTDTQYF.

This clone occurred a few times. The V call is TRBV6-5, the J call TRBJ1-3; 7 bases are a match to TRBD1. Germline V gene lookup returns CDR1 MNHEY and CDR2 SVGAGI. The CDR3 extends over 13 amino acids. Unmatched junction bases numbered 5, after V lost 10 bases and J lost 2 bases. This CDR3 reads CATEGATGNTIYF. The CDR3 coding sequence is TGTGCCACCGAGGGGGCGACTGGAAACACCATATATTTT.

This clone was found once. V usage is TRBV4-2 and J usage is TRBJ2-1; D is possibly TRBD2 (5 bases). Germline CDR1 LGHNA, CDR2 YNFKEQ. This CDR3 spans 12 amino acids. Trimming shortened V by 0 bases and J by 12 bases, and 9 bases separated the two germline ends. The CDR3, as DNA: TGTGCCAGCAGCCAAGATGATACTAGGCAGTTCTTC. Protein: CASSQDDTRQFF.

The chain has TRBV12-5 and TRBJ2-5, with 8 bases matching TRBD1. CDR3 length: 15 residues. Germline-derived CDR1 and CDR2 are LGHNT and FRNRAP. J lost 1 base, V lost 1 base, and 2 bases had no gene match. For the CDR3, the DNA is TGTGCTAGTGGTTTGGGACAGGGGCCCCAAGAGACCCAGTACTTC. Amino acids: CASGLGQGPQETQYF.

This clone turned up a few times. V gene TRBV6-5 combines with J gene TRBJ2-1; D is unresolved. V was clipped by 1 base and J by 10 bases, with 8 bases between them. The CDR3 is 12 residues long. The germline V gene has CDR1 MNHEY and CDR2 SVGAGI. The chain's CDR3 is CASSYLAGEQFF. The CDR3 DNA sequence: TGTGCCAGCAGTTACTTGGCAGGAGAGCAGTTCTTC.

The chain links TRBV11-3 to TRBJ2-3; D gene ambiguous. CDR3 length equals 13 residues. V was trimmed by 1 base and J by 2 bases, leaving 4 bases between them. Germline CDR1 SGHNT, CDR2 YENEEA. The CDR3 DNA is TGTGCCAGCAGCTTAGCCAACACAGATACGCAGTATTTT. Its protein is CASSLANTDTQYF. The full variable domain, in which reference TRBV11-3 and TRBJ2-3 provide the parts outside the CDR3, is EAGVVQSPRYKIIEKKQPVAFWCNPISGHNTLYWYLQNLGQGPELLIRYENEEAVDDSQLPKDRFSAERLKGVDSTLKIQPAELGDSAVYLCASSLANTDTQYFGPGTRLTVL.

The chain has TRBV21-1 and TRBJ1-3; the table gives TRBD1 as D, unverified against the DNA. TRBV21-1 is a pseudogene segment. This CDR3 is 17 amino acids long. This chain's CDR3 is CASSPQDRGSLGNTIYF. The CDR3 bases are TGTGCCAGCAGCCCACAGGACAGGGGAAGTTTAGGAAACACCATATATTTT.

The chain combines TRBV11-2 with TRBJ2-3, with 9 bases identical to TRBD1. This CDR3 has 15 amino acids. The germline CDR1 and CDR2 sequences are SGHAT and FQNNGV. The ends lost 6 bases at V and 3 bases at J; junction bases unmatched: 7. The CDR3 DNA sequence: TGTGCCAGCAGTCAACAGGGGGCGCGTACAGATACGCAGTATTTT. Translated: CASSQQGARTDTQYF.

This sequence joins TRBV6-5 and TRBJ1-4; TRBD1 matches 7 bases. In germline, CDR1 is MNHEY, CDR2 SVGAGI. The CDR3 sequence is 14 residues long. Unmatched junction bases numbered 6, after V lost 4 bases and J lost 7 bases. The CDR3 spells CASSSGQRGEKLFF. Written as DNA, the CDR3 is TGTGCCAGCAGTTCGGGACAGAGAGGTGAAAAACTGTTTTTT.

The CDR3 spells CASSAAVTSTDTQYF. For the CDR3, the DNA is TGTGCCAGCAGCGCAGCGGTCACTAGCACAGATACGCAGTATTTT. The chain links TRBV7-2 to TRBJ2-3; tentatively, D is TRBD2 (5 bases). Germline loops: CDR1 SGHTA, CDR2 FQGNSA. The ends were cut back, 5 bases at V and 0 bases at J, with 12 bases in the middle. The CDR3 is 15 amino acids.

The chain combines TRBV6-5 with TRBJ2-7; 7 bases align to TRBD2. This CDR3 is built from 14 residues. Germline V gives CDR1 MNHEY, CDR2 SVGAGI. After removal of 5 bases from V and 6 bases from J, the junction contained 10 bases not matched to a gene. The CDR3 DNA sequence: TGTGCCAGCAGTCCACCGGGGGGTAAGCGCGAGCAGTACTTC. Amino acids: CASSPPGGKREQYF.

This clone was seen once. The V and J genes are TRBV11-2 and TRBJ2-6; weak D call: TRBD1 (6 bases). Trimming left V 4 bases short and J 2 bases short, with 15 bases between. From germline, CDR1 is SGHAT and CDR2 FQNNGV. The CDR3 spans 17 residues. CDR3 region: CASSWASPGAGANVLTF. For the CDR3, the DNA is TGTGCCAGCAGCTGGGCGTCCCCAGGGGCTGGGGCCAACGTCCTGACTTTC.

The CDR3 nucleotides are TGCGCCAGCAGCTTGTTTCTAGCGGCGGAGACCCAGTACTTC. Translation gives CASSLFLAAETQYF. This chain links TRBV5-1 with TRBJ2-5; TRBD2 agrees at 7 bases. The CDR3 spans 14 residues. CDR1 and CDR2 (germline): SGHRS, YFSETQ. Trimming cost V 1 base and J 5 bases; bases outside gene matches: 5. Full variable domain (outside the CDR3, taken from reference TRBV5-1 and TRBJ2-5): KAGVTQTPRYLIKTRGQQVTLSCSPISGHRSVSWYQQTPGQGLQFLFEYFSETQRNKGNFPGRFSGRQFSNSRSEMNVSTLELGDSALYLCASSLFLAAETQYFGPGTRLLVL.

The chain combines TRBV18 with TRBJ2-1, with 14 positions matching TRBD2. The germline V gene encodes CDR1 KGHSH and CDR2 LQKENI. This CDR3 comprises 15 residues. The trim removed 3 bases at V and 7 bases at J, leaving 2 bases unmatched. CDR3 amino acids: CASSPGLAGANEQFF. Written as DNA, the CDR3 is TGTGCCAGCTCACCGGGACTAGCGGGAGCAAATGAGCAGTTCTTC.

The chain couples TRBV28 to TRBJ2-5; 9 bases line up with TRBD1. Germline V gene data show CDR1 as MDHEN and CDR2 as SYDVKM. The CDR3 sequence is 16 residues long. With V trimmed by 2 bases and J by 2 bases, 6 bases remained unmatched. The CDR3 sequence is CASSLTGTGKQETQYF. CDR3 coding DNA: TGTGCCAGCAGTTTAACTGGGACAGGGAAACAAGAGACCCAGTACTTC.

The gene calls are TRBV19 and TRBJ1-1; a possible D gene is TRBD1 (6 bases). Germline CDR1 and CDR2: LNHDA and SQIVND (reference sequence). This CDR3 is 12 amino acids long. Trimming left V 4 bases short and J 6 bases short, with 9 bases between. CDR3 protein: CASSKRTAEAFF. The CDR3 coding sequence is TGTGCCAGTAGTAAACGGACAGCTGAAGCTTTCTTT.

This chain joins TRBV5-5 and TRBJ1-5, with no clear D. Trimming shortened V by 0 bases and J by 7 bases, and 8 bases separated the two germline ends. The CDR3 extends over 13 amino acids. Germline CDR1 reads SGHKS; CDR2 reads YYEKEE (reference sequence). CDR3 protein: CASSLEERQPQHF. CDR3 nucleotide sequence: TGTGCCAGCAGCTTGGAAGAGCGACAGCCCCAGCATTTT. Supplemented by reference TRBV5-5 and TRBJ1-5, the full variable domain reads DAGVTQSPTHLIKTRGQQVTLRCSPISGHKSVSWYQQVLGQGPQFIFQYYEKEERGRGNFPDRFSARQFPNYSSELNVNALLLGDSALYLCASSLEERQPQHFGDGTRLSIL.

The chain couples TRBV2 to TRBJ2-3; 7 bases are shared with TRBD2. The germline V gene encodes CDR1 SNHLY and CDR2 FYNNEI. The V gene end was trimmed by 6 bases and the J gene end by 0 bases; junction bases not matched to a gene: 6. This CDR3 contains 15 residues. The DNA for the CDR3 is TGTGCCAGCAGCAGACTAGCTGCTAGCACAGATACGCAGTATTTT. It is translated as CASSRLAASTDTQYF.

The chain couples TRBV7-8 to TRBJ1-3; no reliable D call. The CDR3 totals 14 residues. Trimming removed 2 bases from V and 0 bases from J, with 5 bases in between. The germline V gene encodes CDR1 SGHVS and CDR2 FQNEAQ. The CDR3 is CASSLRSSGNTIYF. The CDR3 bases are TGTGCCAGCAGCTTACGGAGCTCTGGAAACACCATATATTTT.

Of note for this clone: The junction shows a germline mismatch at one end, possibly a read error. The rearrangement joins TRBV9 to TRBJ2-3; 13 bases align to TRBD2. CDR1 and CDR2 from the germline V gene are SGDLS and YYNGEE. This CDR3 has 15 amino acids. The DNA for the CDR3 is TGTGCCAGCAGCGGCGGACTAGCGGGAGCTAACGAACGGGTTTTT. Protein: CASSGGLAGANERVF.

The V gene is TRBV7-9, the J gene TRBJ1-2; weak D call: TRBD1 (5 bases). The germline V gene has CDR1 SEHNR and CDR2 FQNEAQ (reference sequence). V shed 1 base and J shed 1 base, with 7 bases lying between them. The length of the CDR3 is 14 residues. The CDR3 is CASSLGQNNYGYTF. The CDR3 nucleotides read TGTGCCAGCAGCTTAGGACAGAATAACTATGGCTACACCTTC.

This clone was detected once. V is TRBV9 and J is TRBJ2-1; the match to TRBD2 covers 7 bases. Germline V gene sequence: CDR1 SGDLS, CDR2 YYNGEE. The CDR3 is 13 amino acids. The V segment lost 7 bases and the J segment 3 bases; nucleotides outside the gene matches: 4. The CDR3 spells CASSKRDYNEQFF. The CDR3, as DNA: TGTGCCAGCTCGAAGCGGGACTACAATGAGCAGTTCTTC.